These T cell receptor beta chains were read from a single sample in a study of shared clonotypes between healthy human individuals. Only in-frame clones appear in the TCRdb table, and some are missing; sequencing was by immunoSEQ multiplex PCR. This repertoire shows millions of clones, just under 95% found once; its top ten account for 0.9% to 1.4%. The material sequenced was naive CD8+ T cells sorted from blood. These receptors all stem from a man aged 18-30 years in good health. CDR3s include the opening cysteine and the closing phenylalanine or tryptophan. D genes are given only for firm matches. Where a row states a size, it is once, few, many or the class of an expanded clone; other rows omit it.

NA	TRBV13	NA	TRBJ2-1	CASSLRGASSYNEQFF	TGTGCCAGCAGCTTGAGGGGGGCGAGCTCCTACAATGAGCAGTTCTTC
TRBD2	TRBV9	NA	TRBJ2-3	CASSVVGSGGTDTQYF	TGTGCCAGCAGCGTAGTGGGTAGCGGGGGAACAGATACGCAGTATTTT
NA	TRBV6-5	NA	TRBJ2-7	CASITRNGERYEQYF	TGTGCCAGCATCACTCGAAACGGGGAGCGGTACGAGCAGTACTTC
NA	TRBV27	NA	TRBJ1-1	CASSLGPGTEAFF	TGTGCCAGCAGTTTAGGTCCGGGAACTGAAGCTTTCTTT
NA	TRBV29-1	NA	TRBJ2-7	CSVEVGYEQYF	TGCAGCGTTGAAGTGGGCTACGAGCAGTACTTC
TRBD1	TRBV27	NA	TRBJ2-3	CASSLLGTGGTDTQYF	TGTGCCAGCAGTTTGCTCGGGACAGGGGGGACAGATACGCAGTATTTT
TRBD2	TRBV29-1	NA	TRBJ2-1	CSASGGDYGNEQFF	TGCAGCGCCTCTGGGGGGGACTATGGGAATGAGCAGTTCTTC
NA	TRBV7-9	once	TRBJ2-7	CASSLDDSTTAYEQYF	TGTGCCAGCAGCTTAGACGACAGCACTACCGCCTACGAGCAGTACTTC
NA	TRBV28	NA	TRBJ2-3	CASSFPNLDPDTQYF	TGTGCCAGCAGTTTCCCGAATCTAGACCCAGATACGCAGTATTTT
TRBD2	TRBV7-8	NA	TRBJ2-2	CASSVKSGVYTGELFF	TGTGCCAGCAGCGTCAAAAGCGGGGTTTATACCGGGGAGCTGTTTTTT
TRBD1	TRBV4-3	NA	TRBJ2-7	CASSQDWTGGHEQYF	TGCGCCAGCAGCCAAGATTGGACAGGGGGCCACGAGCAGTACTTC
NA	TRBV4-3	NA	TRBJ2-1	CASSQGRSYNEQFF	TGCGCCAGCAGCCAGGGGAGGTCCTACAATGAGCAGTTCTTC
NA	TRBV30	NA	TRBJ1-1	CAWNRVNTEAFF	TGTGCCTGGAACAGGGTCAACACTGAAGCTTTCTTT
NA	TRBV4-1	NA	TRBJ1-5	CASSQINQPQHF	TGCGCCAGCAGCCAAATTAATCAGCCCCAGCATTTT
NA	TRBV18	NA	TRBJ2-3	CASSPWQASDYGTDTQYF	TGTGCCAGCTCACCGTGGCAGGCGTCCGATTACGGCACAGATACGCAGTATTTT